This T cell receptor beta chain originates from a study of OX40 agonist ivuxolimab in advanced cancers. Study-wide background: Each dose-escalation patient presented with hepatocellular carcinoma, melanoma, renal cell or head and neck cancer.

With baseline, cycle 4 day 1, and cycle 7 day 1 as timepoints, blood was sampled. V gave up 6 bases and J gave up 9 bases; unmatched junction bases: 16. This CDR3 comprises 15 residues. The germline CDR1 and CDR2 sequences are MNHEY and SVGAGI. On this clone itself: What it binds is unknown.

TCRdb's copy holds only in-frame clones and misses some; the assay was immunoSEQ multiplex PCR. The top ten hold 3% to 4.5% of the sample, which has some 49,000 clones, roughly 80% seen once. Study outcomes and limitations: Expanded clones were, on average, more numerous in CD8+ T cells than in CD4+. Normalized expansion of T-cell clones was also low for some nonresponders.

This sequence was found in an adult with an advanced solid tumor such as melanoma, head and neck, liver or kidney cancer. This sequence joins TRBV6-5 and TRBJ2-7; 8 bases fit TRBD1. This specimen was CD4+ or CD8+ T cells sorted from blood, taken in a trial of the OX40 agonist ivuxolimab. The CDR3 region is CASSPAVGTGTPQYF. CDR3 bases: TGTGCCAGCAGCCCGGCCGTCGGGACAGGTACCCCGCAGTACTTC.